This is a list of T cell receptor beta chains from one sample in a study of T cells expressing NK-cell markers. TCRdb reanalyzed the 5' RACE reads and collapses them to one entry per CDR3 protein, without DNA. The listing contains some 600,000 distinct CDR3 sequences. Sequenced material: blood T cells: a sorted CD56 or NKG2C T cell subset, CD4+ or CD8+ T cells, or bulk PBMC T cells (not recorded which). Receptors were obtained from a young man in good health. CDR3s include the opening cysteine and the closing phenylalanine or tryptophan.

cdr3_length j_call v_call cdr3_aa
14 TRBJ1-2 TRBV29-1 CSVESLGTNYGYTF
13 TRBJ1-5 TRBV20-1 CSATGQGDQPQHF
20 TRBJ2-3 TRBV4-2 CASSQDRGAGTRKMADTQYF
16 TRBJ2-2 TRBV7-9 CASSQAGTGVTGELFF
13 TRBJ2-7 TRBV6-5 CASSYSVSYEQYF
17 TRBJ2-1 TRBV18 CASSPRRTGSPNNEQFF
15 TRBJ2-1 TRBV5-5 CASSPSGASYNEQFF
15 TRBJ2-5 TRBV12-3/TRBV12-4 CASSPGIPRQETQYF
17 TRBJ2-5 TRBV5-1 CASSFNLGQGLQETQYF
14 TRBJ2-1 TRBV29-1 CSVEGMGTVNEQFF
16 TRBJ2-5 TRBV6-2/TRBV6-3 CASSRTSGRFGETQYF
17 TRBJ2-7 TRBV5-1 CASSPGPRTSGDYEQYF
17 TRBJ2-2 TRBV4-1 CASSQEMQGANTGELFF
15 TRBJ2-7 TRBV12-3/TRBV12-4 CASSMRLAVSYEQYF
15 TRBJ2-6 TRBV5-1 CASSLAGSGANVLTF
16 TRBJ2-5 TRBV6-5 CASGPWYQGLGETQYF
15 TRBJ1-2 TRBV3-1 CASSQGSGGNYGYTF
14 TRBJ2-7 TRBV27 CASNPSGSLYEQYF
14 TRBJ2-2 TRBV20-1 CSARVDPVAGELFF
12 TRBJ1-1 TRBV5-6 CASSLASREAFF
13 TRBJ2-3 TRBV25-1 CASTDLLTYTQYF
15 TRBJ2-2 TRBV12-3/TRBV12-4 CASSYGAGSRLELFF
14 TRBJ1-1 TRBV12-3/TRBV12-4 CASSPEGVGTEAFF
11 TRBJ1-1 TRBV12-3/TRBV12-4 CASKRQGRAFF
15 TRBJ2-1 TRBV6-1 CAAGRIAGGHSEQFF
14 TRBJ2-1 TRBV12-3/TRBV12-4 CASSSRGGYNEQFF
11 TRBJ1-2 TRBV20-1 CSAPALHGYTF
14 TRBJ2-5 TRBV6-2/TRBV6-3 CASSYSSSGETQYF
16 TRBJ2-2 TRBV19 CASTGRGRGPGGELFF
16 TRBJ2-4 TRBV4-2 CASSQDQDRAKNIQYF
16 TRBJ1-5 TRBV6-2/TRBV6-3 CASTHDRTYSNQPQHF
16 TRBJ2-5 TRBV15 CATSPQSSTIQETQYF
14 TRBJ2-1 TRBV6-5 CASSNLQGINEQFF
12 TRBJ1-2 TRBV4-2 CASSQEPGGYTF
12 TRBJ2-6 TRBV25-1 CASQTGANVLTF
14 TRBJ2-1 TRBV29-1 CSVEGEQGHNEQFF
13 TRBJ2-3 TRBV29-1 CSVVTDLTDTQYF